The 13 T cell receptor beta chains given below trace back to one sample, sequenced in a study of blood T cell repertoires in COVID-19. Profiled with immunoSEQ multiplex PCR; TCRdb holds only in-frame clones, not every one. Of about 160,000 clones listed, about 85% are singletons. The material sequenced was peripheral blood. Every receptor here comes from a man aged 40-49 years with acute or convalescent COVID-19.

V is TRBV11-2 and J is TRBJ1-1; a weak D match, TRBD1 (5 bases). This CDR3 spans 16 amino acids. In germline, CDR1 is SGHAT, CDR2 FQNNGV. V dropped 5 bases and J dropped 5 bases, with 21 bases sitting between them. The DNA for the CDR3 is TGTGCCAGCAGCCCTGGGGGGGGTCGGCCTGGGACTGAAGCTTTCTTT. Its protein product is CASSPGGGRPGTEAFF.

V and J are TRBV2 and TRBJ1-5; no definite D call. V was clipped by 4 bases and J by 0 bases, with 7 bases between them. CDR3 size: 14 residues. Germline V gene lookup returns CDR1 SNHLY and CDR2 FYNNEI. Written as DNA, the CDR3 is TGTGCCAGCAGTGCGGGGAATAGCAATCAGCCCCAGCATTTT. Translation gives CASSAGNSNQPQHF.

The chain joins TRBV5-4 to TRBJ2-1; 7 bases map to TRBD1. The CDR3 loop spans 14 amino acids. V dropped 4 bases and J dropped 3; count of bases not matched to a gene: 4. The V gene's germline CDR1 is SGHNT and CDR2 YYREEE (reference sequence). CDR3 sequence (DNA): TGTGCCAGCAGCCCCGGACAGGACTACAATGAGCAGTTCTTC. Protein sequence: CASSPGQDYNEQFF.

The count of this clone is one. The CDR3 sequence is CASSTQGASEAFF. DNA for the CDR3: TGCGCCAGCAGCACACAGGGGGCTTCTGAAGCTTTCTTT. The genes are TRBV5-1 and TRBJ1-1; TRBD1 matches at 9 bases. The CDR3 is 13 amino acids. V lost 4 bases and J lost 6; bases outside the gene matches: 4. The germline V gene encodes CDR1 SGHRS and CDR2 YFSETQ. Based on the CDR3 plus reference TRBV5-1 and TRBJ1-1, the full variable domain is KAGVTQTPRYLIKTRGQQVTLSCSPISGHRSVSWYQQTPGQGLQFLFEYFSETQRNKGNFPGRFSGRQFSNSRSEMNVSTLELGDSALYLCASSTQGASEAFFGQGTRLTVV.

The rearrangement links TRBV6-6 to TRBJ1-4, with D unresolved. V was pared by 6 bases and J by 5 bases, with 13 bases between. This CDR3 is built from 14 residues. The V gene's germline CDR1 is MNHNY and CDR2 SVGAGI (reference sequence). CDR3 nucleotide sequence: TGTGCCAGCAGAGAGGAGCTTTCAAATGAAAAACTGTTTTTT. Translating gives CASREELSNEKLFF.

This clone was recorded a few times. This chain links TRBV3-1 (or the pseudogene TRBV3-2) with TRBJ1-2, with 7 positions matching TRBD1. The CDR3 is made up of 13 amino acids. Trimming removed 0 bases from V and 14 bases from J; junction bases left unmatched: 9. Germline lookup yields CDR1 LGHDT and CDR2 YNNKEL (reference sequence). The CDR3 loop is CASSQDGNRGETF. The CDR3 DNA is TGTGCCAGCAGCCAAGATGGTAACAGGGGAGAAACCTTC.

The V and J genes are TRBV7-3 and TRBJ2-1; D may be TRBD2 (5 bases). CDR3 length: 15 amino acids. Germline CDR1 is SGHTA and CDR2 is FQGTGA. V lost 2 bases, J lost 4 bases, and 12 bases lay in between. CDR3 amino acids: CASSLGVGEYNEQFF. The DNA of the CDR3 is TGTGCCAGCAGCTTAGGGGTCGGGGAGTACAATGAGCAGTTCTTC.

The CDR3, as DNA: TGTGCCAGTAAGGACAGGGTGGATAGCACTGAAGCTTTCTTT. Protein: CASKDRVDSTEAFF. The rearrangement joins TRBV19 to TRBJ1-1; TRBD1 matches at 8 bases. Germline-derived CDR1 and CDR2 are LNHDA and SQIVND (reference sequence). The CDR3 extends over 14 amino acids. V lost 7 bases, J lost 4 bases, and 8 bases stayed unmatched.

V and J are TRBV18 and TRBJ2-5; 10 nucleotides align to TRBD2. The CDR3 sequence is 16 residues long. V shed 3 bases, J shed 3 bases, and the junction held 7 bases outside the gene matches. CDR1 and CDR2 from the germline V gene are KGHSH and LQKENI. The CDR3 loop is CASSPGLLAGEETQYF. CDR3 coding DNA: TGTGCCAGCTCACCCGGACTCCTAGCGGGGGAAGAGACCCAGTACTTC.

V and J are TRBV21-1 and TRBJ1-1; TRBD1, the table's D call, was not compared with the DNA. TRBV21-1 is flagged as a pseudogene. This CDR3 comprises 14 residues. The CDR3 is CARGTGVDDTEAFF. The CDR3, as DNA: TGTGCCAGAGGGACAGGGGTTGATGACACTGAAGCTTTCTTT.

In DNA, the CDR3 is TGTGCCAGTAGTGTTCAGGGGGGAAGGTCCCTGCGAAGACTGTTTTTT. Protein: CASSVQGGRSLRRLFF. V and J are TRBV19 and TRBJ1-4, with 7 bases fitting TRBD1. CDR3 length: 16 residues. Germline lookup yields CDR1 LNHDA and CDR2 SQIVND (reference sequence). V lost 5 bases to trimming and J lost 13 bases; unmatched junction nucleotides: 19.

This clone has a handful of counts. The genes are TRBV6-6 and TRBJ1-2, with D hard to call. V was pared by 0 bases and J by 6 bases, with 11 bases between. CDR1 and CDR2 (germline): MNHNY, SVGAGI (reference sequence). The CDR3 totals 14 residues. CDR3 loop: CASSYSTGMDGYTF. The CDR3 bases are TGTGCCAGCAGTTACTCGACCGGGATGGATGGCTACACCTTC.

The gene calls are TRBV5-6 and TRBJ1-4; TRBD1 agrees at 9 bases. V gave up 4 bases and J gave up 11 bases; unmatched junction bases: 12. This CDR3 contains 15 residues. CDR1 is SGHDT and CDR2 is YYEEEE in the germline V gene. The CDR3, as DNA: TGTGCCAGCAGCCTCCGGACAGGGGTATCCATTAAACTGTTTTTT. Its protein product is CASSLRTGVSIKLFF.